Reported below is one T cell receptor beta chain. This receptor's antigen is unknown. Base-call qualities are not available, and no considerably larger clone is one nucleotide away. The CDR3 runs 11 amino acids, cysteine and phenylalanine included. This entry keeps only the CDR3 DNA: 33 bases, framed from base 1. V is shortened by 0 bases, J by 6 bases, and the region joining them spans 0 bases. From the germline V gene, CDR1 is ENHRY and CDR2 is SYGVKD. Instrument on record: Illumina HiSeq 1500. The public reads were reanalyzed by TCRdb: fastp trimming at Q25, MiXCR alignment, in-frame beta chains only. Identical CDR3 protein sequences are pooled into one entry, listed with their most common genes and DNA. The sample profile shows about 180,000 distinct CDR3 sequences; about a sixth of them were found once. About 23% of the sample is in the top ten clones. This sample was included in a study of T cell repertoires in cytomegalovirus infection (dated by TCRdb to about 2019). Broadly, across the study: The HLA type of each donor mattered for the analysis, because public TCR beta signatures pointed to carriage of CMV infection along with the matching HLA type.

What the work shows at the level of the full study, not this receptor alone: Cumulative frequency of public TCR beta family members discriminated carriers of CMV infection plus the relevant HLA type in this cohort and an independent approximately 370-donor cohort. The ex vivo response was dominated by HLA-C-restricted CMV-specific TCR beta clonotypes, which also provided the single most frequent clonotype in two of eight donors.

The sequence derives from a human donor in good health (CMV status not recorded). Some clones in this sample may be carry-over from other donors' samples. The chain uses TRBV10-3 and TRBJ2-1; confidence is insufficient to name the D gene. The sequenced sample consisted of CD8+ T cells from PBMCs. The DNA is TGTGCCATCAGTGAGTCCAATGAGCAGTTCTTC. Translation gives CAISESNEQFF.